The 9 T cell receptor beta chains presented below share a single source sample, sequenced in a study of lymphopenia after photon versus proton radiotherapy. Profiling relied on immunoSEQ multiplex PCR, and the TCRdb table lists in-frame clones only, not all of them. The sample yields fewer than 45,000 clones, 86% seen once. Sample: peripheral blood, taken from a patient treated with proton-based radiotherapy. The source is a woman aged 65 to 85 with pancreatic cancer. Some clones in this sample may be carry-over from other donors' samples.

The chain uses TRBV5-5 and TRBJ1-1, with 8 bases that match TRBD1. V dropped 0 bases and J dropped 4; count of bases not matched to a gene: 2. The CDR3 totals 14 residues. Germline lookup yields CDR1 SGHKS and CDR2 YYEKEE (reference sequence). Here the CDR3 reads CASSLGTGITEAFF. The CDR3 DNA reads TGTGCCAGCAGCTTGGGGACAGGGATCACTGAAGCTTTCTTT.

In DNA, the CDR3 is TGTGCCAGCAGACCCCTAGACATCGCAGGCTACGAGCAGTACTTC. Protein: CASRPLDIAGYEQYF. The chain uses TRBV28 and TRBJ2-7; D remains ambiguous. Germline assignment: CDR1 MDHEN and CDR2 SYDVKM. The CDR3 is 15 amino acids. V was cut by 6 bases and J by 3 bases, with 18 bases left in between.

The rearrangement uses TRBV4-2 and TRBJ2-1; 8 positions agree with TRBD2. In germline, CDR1 is LGHNA, CDR2 YNFKEQ. CDR3 size: 16 residues. V gave up 3 bases and J gave up 2 bases; unmatched junction bases: 6. The CDR3 region is CASSHQTSGAYNEQFF. The CDR3 DNA follows: TGTGCCAGCAGCCACCAAACTAGCGGAGCCTACAATGAGCAGTTCTTC.

V usage is TRBV10-3 and J usage is TRBJ2-7; 12 nucleotides align to TRBD1. The CDR3 is 14 residues long. CDR1 and CDR2 (germline): ENHRY, SYGVKD. V shed 6 bases and J 5 bases; nucleotides not matched to a gene: 5. The CDR3 loop is CAISLGQGADEQYF. The CDR3 DNA follows: TGTGCCATCAGCCTGGGACAGGGGGCCGACGAGCAGTACTTC.

This chain uses TRBV7-2 with TRBJ1-4, with TRBD1 as a possible D gene (5 bases). V lost 5 bases to trimming and J lost 6 bases, with 16 bases between them. CDR1 SGHTA and CDR2 FQGNSA come from the germline V gene. The CDR3 totals 15 residues. Here the CDR3 reads CASSAGVGPDEKLFF. The CDR3 coding sequence is TGTGCCAGCAGCGCCGGGGTGGGGCCGGATGAAAAACTGTTTTTT. Full variable domain (missing parts from reference TRBV7-2 and TRBJ1-4): GAGVSQSPSNKVTEKGKDVELRCDPISGHTALYWYRQSLGQGLEFLIYFQGNSAPDKSGLPSDRFSAERTGGSVSTLTIQRTQQEDSAVYLCASSAGVGPDEKLFFGSGTQLSVL.

This chain links TRBV9 with TRBJ1-1; unclear D gene. The CDR3 extends over 13 amino acids. Germline CDR1 reads SGDLS; CDR2 reads YYNGEE. Between the trimmed V and J ends, which lost 0 bases and 3 bases, there was a span of 6 bases. CDR3 in DNA: TGTGCCAGCAGCGTAGCCGCGGACACTGAAGCTTTCTTT. It codes for CASSVAADTEAFF.

The chain combines TRBV7-9 with TRBJ1-1; 7 bases fit TRBD1. V lost 7 bases to trimming and J lost 3 bases; unmatched junction nucleotides: 11. Germline CDR1 SEHNR, CDR2 FQNEAQ (reference sequence). CDR3 size: 15 residues. In nucleotides, the CDR3 is TGTGCCAGCAATCCAATTAGGGGGCTAGACACTGAAGCTTTCTTT. Translation gives CASNPIRGLDTEAFF.

CDR3: CASSPLAGQGKEGYGYTF. The CDR3 DNA sequence: TGTGCCAGCTCACCACTTGCGGGACAGGGGAAGGAAGGGTATGGCTACACCTTC. This chain links TRBV18 with TRBJ1-2; 10 bases line up with TRBD1. The J segment lost 5 bases and the V segment lost 1 base, leaving 13 bases of the junction unmatched. Germline CDR1 KGHSH, CDR2 LQKENI. The CDR3 loop spans 18 amino acids.

This clone came up a few times. The chain combines TRBV28 with TRBJ2-7; D gene ambiguous. V lost 5 bases to trimming and J lost 0 bases, with 14 bases between them. Germline-derived CDR1 and CDR2 are MDHEN and SYDVKM. The CDR3 loop spans 15 amino acids. The CDR3 here is CASSTHGGSSYEQYF. The CDR3 DNA reads as TGTGCCAGCAGTACCCATGGCGGTAGCTCCTACGAGCAGTACTTC.